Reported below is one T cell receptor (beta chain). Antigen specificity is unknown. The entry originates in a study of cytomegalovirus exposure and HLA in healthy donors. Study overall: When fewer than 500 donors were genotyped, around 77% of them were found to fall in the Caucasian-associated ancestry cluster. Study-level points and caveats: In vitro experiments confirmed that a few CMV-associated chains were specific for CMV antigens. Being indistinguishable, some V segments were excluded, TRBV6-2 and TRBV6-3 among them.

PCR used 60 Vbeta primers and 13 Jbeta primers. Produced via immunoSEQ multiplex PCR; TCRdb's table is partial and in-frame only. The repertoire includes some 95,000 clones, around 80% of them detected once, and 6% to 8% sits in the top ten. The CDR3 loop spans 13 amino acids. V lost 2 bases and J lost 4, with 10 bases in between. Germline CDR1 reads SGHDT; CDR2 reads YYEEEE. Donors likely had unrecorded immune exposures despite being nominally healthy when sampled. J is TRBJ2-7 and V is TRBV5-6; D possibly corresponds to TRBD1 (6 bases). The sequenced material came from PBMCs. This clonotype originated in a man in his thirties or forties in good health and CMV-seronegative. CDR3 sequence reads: CASSFWTDYEQYF. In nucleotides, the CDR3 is TGTGCCAGCAGCTTTTGGACAGATTACGAGCAGTACTTC.